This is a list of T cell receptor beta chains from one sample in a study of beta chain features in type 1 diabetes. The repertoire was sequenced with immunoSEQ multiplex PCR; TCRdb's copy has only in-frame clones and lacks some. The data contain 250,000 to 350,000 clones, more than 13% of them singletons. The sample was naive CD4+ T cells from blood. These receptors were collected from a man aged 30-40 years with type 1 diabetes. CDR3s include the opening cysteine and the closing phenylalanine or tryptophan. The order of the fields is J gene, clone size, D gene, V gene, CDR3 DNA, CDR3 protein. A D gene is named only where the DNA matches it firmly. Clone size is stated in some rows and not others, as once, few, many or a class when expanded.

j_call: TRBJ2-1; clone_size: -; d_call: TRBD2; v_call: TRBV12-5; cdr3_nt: TGTGCTAGTGGTTTGAGAGCGGGAGGCTACAATGAGCAGTTCTTC; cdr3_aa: CASGLRAGGYNEQFF
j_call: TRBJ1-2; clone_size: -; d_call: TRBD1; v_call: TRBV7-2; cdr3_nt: TGTGCCAGCAGCTCGGACAGGTCTAACTATGGCTACACCTTC; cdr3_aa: CASSSDRSNYGYTF
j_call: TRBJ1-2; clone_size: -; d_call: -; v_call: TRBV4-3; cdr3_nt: TGCGCCAGCAGCCATGTAGGGGCCCCCTTGGACTACACCTTC; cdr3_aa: CASSHVGAPLDYTF
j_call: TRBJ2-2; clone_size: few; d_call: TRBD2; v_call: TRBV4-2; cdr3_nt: TGTGCCAGCAGCCAGACCGCGGGGGACAACACCGGGGAGCTGTTTTTT; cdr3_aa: CASSQTAGDNTGELFF
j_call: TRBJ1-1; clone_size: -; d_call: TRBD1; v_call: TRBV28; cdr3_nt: TGTGCCAGCAGTTCGCAAGGGACAGTGAACACTGAAGCTTTCTTT; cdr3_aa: CASSSQGTVNTEAFF
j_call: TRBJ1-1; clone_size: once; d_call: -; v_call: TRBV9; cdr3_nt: TGTGCCAGCAGCGTAACAGCTATGAACACTGAAGCTTTCTTT; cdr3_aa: CASSVTAMNTEAFF
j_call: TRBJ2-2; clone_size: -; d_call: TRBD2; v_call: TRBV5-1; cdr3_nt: TGCGCCAGCAGCTGGAGACTAGCGGGAGTTCCCACCGGGGAGCTGTTTTTT; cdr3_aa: CASSWRLAGVPTGELFF
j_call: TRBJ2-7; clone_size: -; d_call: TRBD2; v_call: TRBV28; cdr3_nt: TGTGCCAGCAGTCCTTGGCTAGCGGAGCCCTACGAGCAGTACTTC; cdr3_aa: CASSPWLAEPYEQYF
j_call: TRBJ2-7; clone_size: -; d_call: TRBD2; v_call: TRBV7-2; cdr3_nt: TGTGCCAGCAGCTCCTTGACGGGGGGCGAGCAGTACTTC; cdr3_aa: CASSSLTGGEQYF
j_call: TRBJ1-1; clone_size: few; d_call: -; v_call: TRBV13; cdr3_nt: TGTGCCAGCAGAGCCCTGAACACTGAAGCTTTCTTT; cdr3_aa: CASRALNTEAFF
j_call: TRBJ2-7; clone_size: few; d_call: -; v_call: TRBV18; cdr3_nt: TGTGCCAGCTCACCGGGAGCCCAACCCAACTACGAGCAGTACTTC; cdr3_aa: CASSPGAQPNYEQYF
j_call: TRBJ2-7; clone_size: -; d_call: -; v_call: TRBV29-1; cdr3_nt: TGCAGCGTGGTTGTTGGTCCGGGCTACGAGCAGTACTTC; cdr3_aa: CSVVVGPGYEQYF
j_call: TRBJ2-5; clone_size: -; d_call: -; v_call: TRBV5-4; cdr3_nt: TGTGCCAGCAGCTTAGTCCCGGGGGAGGCGGAGGAGACCCAGTACTTC; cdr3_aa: CASSLVPGEAEETQYF
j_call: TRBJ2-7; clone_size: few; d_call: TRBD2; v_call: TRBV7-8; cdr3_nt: TGTGCCAGCAGGACTAGCGGGAGGATGAACGAGCAGTACTTC; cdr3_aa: CASRTSGRMNEQYF
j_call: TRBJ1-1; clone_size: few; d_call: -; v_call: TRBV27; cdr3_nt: TGTGCCAGCAGTTTCGGCAGGGTGAACACTGAAGCTTTCTTT; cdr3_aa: CASSFGRVNTEAFF